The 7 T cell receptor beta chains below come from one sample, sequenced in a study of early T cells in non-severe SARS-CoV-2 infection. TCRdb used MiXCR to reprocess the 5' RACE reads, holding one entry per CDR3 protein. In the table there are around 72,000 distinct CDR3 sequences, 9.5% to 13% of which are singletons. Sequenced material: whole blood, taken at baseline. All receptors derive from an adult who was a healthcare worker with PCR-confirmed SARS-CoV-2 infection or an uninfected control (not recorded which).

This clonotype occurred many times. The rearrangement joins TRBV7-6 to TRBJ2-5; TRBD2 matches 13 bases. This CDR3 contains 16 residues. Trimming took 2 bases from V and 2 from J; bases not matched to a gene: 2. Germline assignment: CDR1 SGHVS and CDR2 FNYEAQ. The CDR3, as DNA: TGTGCCAGCAGCTTACGGACTAGCGGGGGTCAAGAGACCCAGTACTTC. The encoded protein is CASSLRTSGGQETQYF.

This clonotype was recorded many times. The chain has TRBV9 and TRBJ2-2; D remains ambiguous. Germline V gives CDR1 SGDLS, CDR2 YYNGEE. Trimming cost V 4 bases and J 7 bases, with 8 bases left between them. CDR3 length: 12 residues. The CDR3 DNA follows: TGTGCCAGCAGCACCCACGGCGGGGAGCTGTTTTTT. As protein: CASSTHGGELFF.

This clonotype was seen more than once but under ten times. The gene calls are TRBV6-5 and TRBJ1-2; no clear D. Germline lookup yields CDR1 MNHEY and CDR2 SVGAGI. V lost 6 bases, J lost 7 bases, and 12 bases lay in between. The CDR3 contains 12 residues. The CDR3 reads CASRGKGSGYTF. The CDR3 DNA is TGTGCCAGCAGAGGCAAAGGTTCTGGCTACACCTTC.

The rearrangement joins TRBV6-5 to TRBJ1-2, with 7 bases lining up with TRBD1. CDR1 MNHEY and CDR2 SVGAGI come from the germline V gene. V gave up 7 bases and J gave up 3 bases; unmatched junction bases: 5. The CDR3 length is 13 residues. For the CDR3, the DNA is TGTGCCAGCACCACCGACAGGGACTATGGCTACACCTTC. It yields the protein CASTTDRDYGYTF.

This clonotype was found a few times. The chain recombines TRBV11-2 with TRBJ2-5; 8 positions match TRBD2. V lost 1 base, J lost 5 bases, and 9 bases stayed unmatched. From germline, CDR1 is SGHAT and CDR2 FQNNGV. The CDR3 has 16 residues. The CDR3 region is CASSLVPGLGAETQYF. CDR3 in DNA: TGTGCCAGCAGCTTAGTTCCGGGACTAGGTGCGGAGACCCAGTACTTC.

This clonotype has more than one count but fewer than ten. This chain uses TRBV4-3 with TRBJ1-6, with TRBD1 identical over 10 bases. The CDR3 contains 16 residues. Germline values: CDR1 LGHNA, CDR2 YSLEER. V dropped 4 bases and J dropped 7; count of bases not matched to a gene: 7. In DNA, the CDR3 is TGCGCCAGCAGCCTCCAAGGACAGGGGGACAATTCACCCCTCCACTTT. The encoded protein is CASSLQGQGDNSPLHF.

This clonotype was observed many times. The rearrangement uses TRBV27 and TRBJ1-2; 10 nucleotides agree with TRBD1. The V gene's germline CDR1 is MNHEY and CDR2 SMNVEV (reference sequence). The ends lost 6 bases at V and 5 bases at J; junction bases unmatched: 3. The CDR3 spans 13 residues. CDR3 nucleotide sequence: TGTGCCAGCAGCTGGGACAGGGGTTATGGCTACACCTTC. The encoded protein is CASSWDRGYGYTF.